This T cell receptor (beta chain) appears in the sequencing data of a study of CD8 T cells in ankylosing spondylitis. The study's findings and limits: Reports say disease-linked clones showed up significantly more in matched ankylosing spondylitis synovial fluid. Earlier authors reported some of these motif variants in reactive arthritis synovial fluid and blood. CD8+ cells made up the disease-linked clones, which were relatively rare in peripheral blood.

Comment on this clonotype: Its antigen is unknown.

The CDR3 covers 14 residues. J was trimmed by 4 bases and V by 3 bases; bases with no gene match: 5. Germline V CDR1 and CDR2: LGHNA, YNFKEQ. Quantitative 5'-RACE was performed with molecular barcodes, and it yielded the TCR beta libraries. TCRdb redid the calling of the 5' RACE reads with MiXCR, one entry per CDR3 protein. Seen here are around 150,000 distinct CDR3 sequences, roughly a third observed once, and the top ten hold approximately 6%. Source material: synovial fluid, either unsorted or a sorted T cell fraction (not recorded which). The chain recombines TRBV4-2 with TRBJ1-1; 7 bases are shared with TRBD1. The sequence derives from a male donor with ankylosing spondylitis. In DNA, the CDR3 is TGTGCCAGCAGCCAGAAGGACAGGAGCACTGAAGCTTTCTTT. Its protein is CASSQKDRSTEAFF.